The T cell receptor (beta chain) described here comes from a study of vaccination and CD4 T cells after COVID-19. Sequenced with the Oncomine TCR Beta short-read assay was DNA taken from cultured CD4+ T cells. TCRdb ran MiXCR on the PCR reads and lists one entry per CDR3 protein. Of fewer than 15,000 distinct CDR3 sequences listed, less than 65% were seen once; the top ten hold around an eighth. Sample treatment: roughly 11-day PBMC culture with coronavirus spike peptide pools or control peptides (ViraFEST assay). Study results and limitations: Spike mono-reactive status applied to 304 of 307 vaccine-specific clones in convalescent patients.

Concerning this clonotype: Its antigen is not identified.

Trimming left V 5 bases short and J 2 bases short, with 19 bases between. From germline, CDR1 is MDHEN and CDR2 SYDVKM. The CDR3 extends over 17 amino acids. The V and J genes are TRBV28 and TRBJ1-5, with a possible D match to TRBD1 (6 bases). This receptor was identified in a human donor who had recovered from COVID-19. Sequencing was carried out using CD4+ T cells from blood, cultured in vitro. The CDR3 here is CASSATGLTGGNQPQHF. Written as DNA, the CDR3 is TGTGCCAGCAGTGCAACAGGGTTGACGGGGGGCAATCAGCCCCAGCATTTT.